Given below is one T cell receptor beta chain in context. The antigen is unknown. The CDR3 contains 14 residues. Trimming left V 2 bases short and J 3 bases short, with 10 bases between. Germline V gives CDR1 SSHAT, CDR2 FNYEAQ (reference sequence). The data are from a study of shared clonotypes between healthy human individuals. The table came from immunoSEQ multiplex PCR; TCRdb's copy has only in-frame clones and leaves some out. The data contain millions of clones, over 85% of them singletons. The study's findings and limits: As a rule, naive subsets had a larger estimated richness than memory subsets. It was the non-shared clonotypes that had lower generation probabilities than clonotypes shared by all four donors.

The source of this sequence is a man younger than 35 in good health. Some clones in this sample may be carry-over from other donors' samples. Sample: naive CD4+ T cells from PBMCs. The subset was: CD45RA+ positively selected. V usage is TRBV7-7 and J usage is TRBJ2-5; D is unresolved. CDR3 residues: CASSLLAGKETQYF. Here the CDR3 DNA reads TGTGCCAGCAGCTTATTAGCTGGAAAAGAGACCCAGTACTTC.